This T cell receptor beta chain derives from a study of T-cell memory formation after mild COVID-19. Study-wide points: Pre-infection memory harbored some responding clones, suggesting cross-reactive memory joined. From day 15 to 85, contracting clones were balanced between CD4 and CD8, whereas later expanders leaned toward CD4+.

From the 5' RACE reads, TCRdb called clonotypes with MiXCR, one entry per CDR3 protein. Among fewer than 600,000 distinct CDR3 sequences listed, about a fifth were seen once. The germline V gene encodes CDR1 MGHRA and CDR2 YSYEKL. This CDR3 is built from 17 residues. After removal of 1 base from V and 3 bases from J, the junction contained 5 bases not matched to a gene. With respect to this clonotype: Its matching antigen is unknown.

This TCR derives from an adult woman who had mild COVID-19 (a few samples of this study predate the infection). Cell type and time point are not known. This chain uses TRBV4-1 with TRBJ2-3; the match to TRBD2 covers 12 bases. Sequencing was performed on PBMCs or a T cell subset sorted from them (not recorded which). The CDR3 sequence: CASSQVILAGGTDTQYF. For the CDR3, the DNA is TGCGCCAGCAGCCAAGTGATCCTAGCGGGAGGGACAGATACGCAGTATTTT.